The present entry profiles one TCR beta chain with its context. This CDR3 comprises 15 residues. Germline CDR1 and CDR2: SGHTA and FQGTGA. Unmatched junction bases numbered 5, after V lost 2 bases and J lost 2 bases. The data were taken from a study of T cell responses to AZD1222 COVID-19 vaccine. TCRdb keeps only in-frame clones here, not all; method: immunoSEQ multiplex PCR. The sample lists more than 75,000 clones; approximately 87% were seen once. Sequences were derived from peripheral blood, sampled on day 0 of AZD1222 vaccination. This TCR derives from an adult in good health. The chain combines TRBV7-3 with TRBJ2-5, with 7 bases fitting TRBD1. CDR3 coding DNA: TGTGCCAGCAGCTTAGGAGACAGGGATCAAGAGACCCAGTACTTC. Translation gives CASSLGDRDQETQYF.